This T cell receptor beta chain was recorded in a study of blood T cell repertoires in COVID-19. Study overall: Sites across the United States, Italy and Spain contributed samples from acute and convalescent COVID-19. PBMCs, B-cell-depleted T cells, or T cells provided the cDNA or gDNA that made up the material.

This CDR3 has 15 amino acids. V was clipped by 2 bases and J by 6 bases; unmatched bases: 2. Germline lookup yields CDR1 SGHTA and CDR2 FQGTGA. Participants were aged roughly 18 to 90 years, lived in around 22 US areas, and enrolled virtually. Under the authors' procedure: Using reference gene primer amplification, nucleated cell counts were estimated. The data were produced by immunoSEQ multiplex PCR, yet TCRdb's version contains in-frame clones alone and is incomplete. V and J calls and clone size come straight from that table; D and trimming were deduced from the DNA. The table includes hundreds of thousands of clones, 85% to 90% detected once.

The rearrangement links TRBV7-3 to TRBJ2-3; 13 bases align to TRBD2. Sequencing used PBMCs or T cells enriched from blood (not recorded which). The source of this sequence is a woman younger than 35 with acute COVID-19. CDR3 sequence (DNA): TGTGCCAGCAGCTTACAACTAGCGGGAGGGGATACGCAGTATTTT. Translating gives CASSLQLAGGDTQYF.